The 8 T cell receptor beta chains below were found in one sample sequenced in a study of T cell repertoires in cytomegalovirus infection. These receptors' targets are unknown. A single record per CDR3 protein comes from TCRdb applying MiXCR to the reads. The sample lists more than 20,000 distinct CDR3 sequences; about 23% were seen once. Sequencing was performed on CD8+ T cells from cultured PBMCs, taken from culture after CMV antigen stimulation. The receptors stem from a human donor in good health (CMV status not recorded). Some clones in this sample may be carry-over from other donors' samples.

This clonotype came up a few times. This chain uses TRBV4-1 with TRBJ1-1; D uncertain. Trimming removed 6 bases from V and 0 bases from J, with 8 bases in between. CDR1 MGHRA and CDR2 YSYEKL come from the germline V gene. CDR3 size: 13 residues. The CDR3: CASRSFMNTEAFF. CDR3 DNA sequence: TGCGCCAGCAGGAGTTTCATGAACACTGAAGCTTTCTTT.

The CDR3 DNA follows: TGCGCCAGCAGCTCCCTTGCTGCAGTCAACGAGCAGTACTTC. Protein sequence: CASSSLAAVNEQYF. This chain links TRBV5-1 with TRBJ2-7, with D hard to call. The CDR3 has 14 residues. V lost 3 bases, J lost 5 bases, and 15 bases lay in between. CDR1 and CDR2 from the germline V gene are SGHRS and YFSETQ.

The chain recombines TRBV6-2 or TRBV6-3 with TRBJ2-1; 11 nucleotides line up with TRBD1. Germline CDR1 and CDR2: MNHEY and SVGEGT. The CDR3 runs 19 residues. V shed 8 bases, J shed 5 bases, and the junction held 20 bases outside the gene matches. The CDR3 loop reads CASCKRTGGSYEVNNEQFF. For the CDR3, the DNA is TGTGCCAGCTGTAAGAGGACAGGGGGCTCGTATGAGGTCAACAATGAGCAGTTCTTC.

This clonotype showed up just a few times. V is TRBV7-3 and J is TRBJ2-1, with D possibly being TRBD1 (5 bases). CDR1 is SGHTA, CDR2 FQGTGA, per germline. The ends were cut back, 5 bases at V and 3 bases at J, with 8 bases in the middle. This CDR3 region has 13 residues. The CDR3 DNA reads TGTGCCAGCAGCCCTCAGGGCTACAATGAGCAGTTCTTC. Translation: CASSPQGYNEQFF.

In this sample, this clonotype turned up a few times. The chain is built from TRBV4-1 and TRBJ2-3, with D perhaps matching TRBD2 (5 bases). Between the trimmed V and J ends, which lost 0 bases and 3 bases, there was a span of 7 bases. Germline CDR1 reads MGHRA; CDR2 reads YSYEKL. There are 14 residues in the CDR3. The CDR3 reads CASSQEGGTDTQYF. In nucleotides, the CDR3 is TGCGCCAGCAGCCAAGAAGGAGGAACAGATACGCAGTATTTT.

This clonotype was seen only a few times. V and J are TRBV5-1 and TRBJ2-5; 13 positions agree with TRBD2. The J segment lost 5 bases and the V segment lost 4 bases, leaving 5 bases of the junction unmatched. Germline V CDR1 and CDR2: SGHRS, YFSETQ. The CDR3 runs to 15 residues. CDR3 DNA sequence: TGCGCCAGCAGCCAAGGGACTAGCGGGGCTGAGACCCAGTACTTC. Encoded protein: CASSQGTSGAETQYF.

The chain recombines TRBV9 with TRBJ2-1; a weak D match, TRBD1 (5 bases). Trimming stripped 4 bases from V and 2 bases from J, with 13 bases between. Germline V CDR1 and CDR2: SGDLS, YYNGEE. This CDR3 is 15 amino acids long. The CDR3 loop reads CASSQTQGTYNEQFF. The CDR3 region has the DNA TGTGCCAGCAGCCAAACCCAGGGCACCTACAATGAGCAGTTCTTC.

The table lists this clonotype with a few counts. V usage is TRBV19 and J usage is TRBJ1-2, with D unresolved. V gave up 1 base and J gave up 6 bases, with 15 bases separating them. The V gene's germline CDR1 is LNHDA and CDR2 SQIVND (reference sequence). This CDR3 has 15 amino acids. The CDR3: CASSIVTLGFDGYTF. The DNA of the CDR3 is TGTGCCAGTAGTATAGTAACCTTGGGCTTCGATGGCTACACCTTC.